Presented here are 24 T cell receptor beta chains from one specimen sequenced in a study of T cell repertoires in cytomegalovirus infection. TCRdb reprocessed the reads via MiXCR and lists one record per CDR3 protein. The sample holds approximately 1,000,000 distinct CDR3 sequences; approximately 31% are singletons and the top ten take 10% to 15%. Antigens for these TCRs are unknown. Sequencing was performed on cultured CD8+ T cells from PBMCs, taken from culture after CMV antigen stimulation. The receptors come from a human donor in good health (CMV status not recorded). Some clones in this sample may be carry-over from other donors' samples.

The chain carries TRBV14 and TRBJ2-7, with unresolved D. The CDR3 is 14 residues long. Deletions cut 3 bases from V and 2 bases from J, with 11 bases between. Germline CDR1 is SGHDN and CDR2 is FVKESK. CDR3 nucleotides: TGTGCCAGCAGCCATTTAGGGCAGACCTACGAGCAGTACTTC. It codes for CASSHLGQTYEQYF.

This clonotype came up many times. The gene calls are TRBV20-1 and TRBJ2-7; 7 bases fit TRBD1. This CDR3 comprises 13 residues. The V segment lost 5 bases and the J segment 0 bases; nucleotides outside the gene matches: 4. Germline V gene lookup returns CDR1 DFQATT and CDR2 SNEGSKA (reference sequence). The CDR3 is CSAPRTGSYEQYV. CDR3 bases: TGCAGTGCTCCCCGGACAGGCTCCTACGAGCAGTACGTC.

This chain connects TRBV20-1 to TRBJ1-5; 7 nucleotides agree with TRBD1. With V trimmed by 3 bases and J by 2 bases, 7 bases remained unmatched. Germline V gene sequence: CDR1 DFQATT, CDR2 SNEGSKA (reference sequence). The CDR3 has 15 amino acids. The CDR3 region has the DNA TGCAGTGCTAGTGGAGGGGGCGAGGGCAATCAGCCCCAGCATTTT. This encodes CSASGGGEGNQPQHF.

In this sample, this clonotype turned up a few times. CDR3 region: CASSHPPDRGNTEAFF. DNA for the CDR3: TGTGCCAGCAGTCATCCTCCGGACAGGGGGAACACTGAAGCTTTCTTT. The chain carries TRBV9 and TRBJ1-1; 9 nucleotides align to TRBD1. This CDR3 has 16 residues. Germline loops: CDR1 SGDLS, CDR2 YYNGEE. V gave up 5 bases and J gave up 1 base; unmatched junction bases: 9.

This clonotype came up many times. This rearrangement joins TRBV7-6 to TRBJ1-4; the D gene is possibly TRBD1 (5 bases). Trimming took off 5 bases at V and 7 bases at J, with 17 bases between the two ends. This CDR3 spans 15 amino acids. Germline loops: CDR1 SGHVS, CDR2 FNYEAQ. DNA of the CDR3: TGTGCCAGCAGCGCCAGGTGGGGCGAGGGTGAAAAACTGTTTTTT. Protein product: CASSARWGEGEKLFF. Full variable domain (outside the CDR3, taken from reference TRBV7-6 and TRBJ1-4): GAGVSQSPRYKVTKRGQDVALRCDPISGHVSLYWYRQALGQGPEFLTYFNYEAQQDKSGLPNDRFSAERPEGSISTLTIQRTEQRDSAMYRCASSARWGEGEKLFFGSGTQLSVL.

The V call is TRBV11-2, the J call TRBJ2-3; D perhaps matches TRBD1 (6 bases). The CDR3 extends over 12 amino acids. The V gene's germline CDR1 is SGHAT and CDR2 FQNNGV. Deletions cut 3 bases from V and 6 bases from J, with 7 bases between. CDR3 amino acids: CASSFTGDTQYF. CDR3 bases: TGTGCCAGCAGCTTCACAGGGGATACGCAGTATTTT.

The chain uses TRBV9 and TRBJ1-1; D remains ambiguous. V dropped 0 bases and J dropped 0 bases, with 9 bases sitting between them. CDR3 size: 15 residues. CDR1 and CDR2 from the germline V gene are SGDLS and YYNGEE. The CDR3 nucleotides read TGTGCCAGCAGCGTAGGAGGTTCCCTGAACACTGAAGCTTTCTTT. Residues: CASSVGGSLNTEAFF.

The chain uses TRBV15 and TRBJ1-5; 7 bases align to TRBD1. Germline CDR1 is LNHNV and CDR2 is YYDKDF (reference sequence). J lost 10 bases, V lost 0 bases, and 12 bases had no gene match. The CDR3 has 16 residues. The CDR3 nucleotides are TGTGCCACCAGCAGAGATCTTTTAACAGGGGTAGTTCCCCAGCATTTT. Its translation: CATSRDLLTGVVPQHF.

The chain joins TRBV7-9 to TRBJ2-2; D is possibly TRBD1 (6 bases). This CDR3 is 17 amino acids long. Germline CDR1 SEHNR, CDR2 FQNEAQ (reference sequence). Trimming took 5 bases from V and 1 from J, leaving 17 bases between them. CDR3 loop: CASSQTLGTRNTGELFF. The CDR3 bases are TGTGCCAGCAGCCAAACCCTCGGGACAAGGAACACCGGGGAGCTGTTTTTT. Full variable domain (remainder filled in from reference TRBV7-9 and TRBJ2-2): DTGVSQNPRHKITKRGQNVTFRCDPISEHNRLYWYRQTLGQGPEFLTYFQNEAQLEKSRLLSDRFSAERPKGSFSTLEIQRTEQGDSAMYLCASSQTLGTRNTGELFFGEGSRLTVL.

This clonotype was seen only a few times. This sequence joins TRBV7-6 and TRBJ1-1; D ambiguous. Trimming shortened V by 5 bases and J by 8 bases, and 21 bases separated the two germline ends. CDR1 is SGHVS, CDR2 FNYEAQ, per germline. The CDR3 consists of 15 residues. CDR3: CASSPTPLSRGEAFF. The CDR3 DNA reads as TGTGCCAGCAGCCCCACCCCCCTGTCTCGAGGGGAAGCTTTCTTT.

A word on this clonotype: One end of the junction does not line up with germline, which may come from a read error. This sequence joins TRBV7-9 and TRBJ1-2; D is possibly TRBD1 (5 bases). CDR1 and CDR2 from the germline V gene are SEHNR and FQNEAQ (reference sequence). The CDR3 is made up of 15 amino acids. The CDR3 loop is CASSSMGGIGYDYTF. CDR3 DNA sequence: TGTGCCAGCAGCTCGATGGGGGGGATTGGGTATGACTACACCTTC.

V is TRBV7-6 and J is TRBJ2-5, with 7 bases that match TRBD1. Trimming cost V 5 bases and J 4 bases; bases outside gene matches: 7. Germline V gene lookup returns CDR1 SGHVS and CDR2 FNYEAQ. This CDR3 is 14 amino acids long. CDR3 in amino acids: CASSGETGPETQYF. For the CDR3, the DNA is TGTGCCAGCAGCGGGGAGACAGGGCCAGAGACCCAGTACTTC.

This clonotype was recorded a few times. The genes are TRBV5-1 and TRBJ2-7; TRBD2 matches 7 bases. Germline loops: CDR1 SGHRS, CDR2 YFSETQ. V was clipped by 1 base and J by 2 bases; unmatched bases: 12. CDR3 length: 17 residues. The CDR3 region is CASSLFPSGGETYEQYF. The DNA for the CDR3 is TGCGCCAGCAGCTTGTTTCCCTCGGGAGGCGAAACCTACGAGCAGTACTTC.

The chain carries TRBV12-3 or TRBV12-4 and TRBJ1-2; TRBD1 agrees at 7 bases. V shed 10 bases and J 4 bases; nucleotides not matched to a gene: 9. The CDR3 extends over 13 amino acids. The CDR3 spells CATLTTGTYGYTF. CDR3 sequence (DNA): TGTGCCACCCTTACGACAGGGACCTATGGCTACACCTTC.

This chain joins TRBV27 and TRBJ2-2; D remains ambiguous. In germline, CDR1 is MNHEY, CDR2 SMNVEV (reference sequence). CDR3 size: 16 residues. Trimming shortened V by 6 bases and J by 4 bases, and 18 bases separated the two germline ends. The CDR3 DNA sequence: TGTGCCAGCAGCTTCGGTATAAGGGTGGGCACCGGGGAGCTGTTTTTT. The encoded protein is CASSFGIRVGTGELFF.

This rearrangement joins TRBV23-1 to TRBJ2-7; the D gene is possibly TRBD1 (6 bases). TRBV23-1 is treated as an ORF (open reading frame) with a function not yet certain. The V and J ends lost 3 bases and 5 bases respectively, with 23 bases between them. The CDR3 has 17 amino acids. CDR3 protein: CASSHPSGRGIFDEQYF. The CDR3 region has the DNA TGCGCCAGCAGTCACCCTTCCGGCAGGGGTATTTTCGACGAGCAGTACTTC.

This clonotype was found a few times. The chain has TRBV29-1 and TRBJ1-1, with D uncertain. The germline CDR1 and CDR2 sequences are SQVTM and ANQGSEA. The germline V and J ends were trimmed by 3 bases and 5 bases, with 16 bases remaining between them. The CDR3 runs 14 residues. CDR3 protein: CSVEVSLPRTEAFF. As DNA, the CDR3 is TGCAGCGTTGAGGTTTCCCTCCCAAGGACTGAAGCTTTCTTT.

The V call is TRBV6-2 or TRBV6-3, the J call TRBJ2-5; tentative D call: TRBD1 (5 bases). This CDR3 region has 13 residues. Germline V gene lookup returns CDR1 MNHEY and CDR2 SVGEGT. The germline V and J ends were trimmed by 2 bases and 4 bases, with 8 bases remaining between them. CDR3 residues: CASSYGAAETQYF. In DNA form, the CDR3 reads TGTGCCAGCAGTTACGGGGCCGCAGAGACCCAGTACTTC.

The V gene is TRBV5-1, the J gene TRBJ2-5; a possible D gene is TRBD1 (5 bases). This CDR3 contains 17 residues. Looked up from germline, CDR1 is SGHRS and CDR2 is YFSETQ. V was cut by 7 bases and J by 0 bases, with 22 bases left in between. CDR3 sequence reads: CASHIDSRSKYQETQYF. The CDR3 DNA reads as TGCGCCAGCCACATTGACAGCCGATCCAAGTACCAAGAGACCCAGTACTTC.

This clonotype was seen just once. Since a much larger clone is just one base distant, this may be a read error. This chain uses TRBV7-6 with TRBJ1-2; 10 bases agree with TRBD1. The junction had 3 bases not matched to a gene; V was cut back by 5 bases and J by 3 bases. Germline values: CDR1 SGHVS, CDR2 FNYEAQ. The CDR3 runs to 14 residues. The CDR3 sequence: CASSMGQGYYGYTF. The CDR3 DNA reads as TGTGCCAGCAGCATGGGACAGGGGTACTATGGCTACACCTTC.

On this clonotype: Because the CDR3 is missing its conserved closing phenylalanine or tryptophan, this is likely a read error. The chain carries TRBV27 and TRBJ1-1; D ambiguous. Looked up from germline, CDR1 is MNHEY and CDR2 is SMNVEV (reference sequence). Trimming took 8 bases from V and 1 from J, leaving 14 bases between them. The CDR3 totals 14 residues. CDR3 protein: CASALVRSNTEAFL. In nucleotides, the CDR3 is TGTGCCAGCGCTTTGGTAAGGTCGAACACTGAAGCTTTCTTA.

This clonotype was picked up many times. The rearrangement links TRBV7-2 to TRBJ2-5; 14 bases fit TRBD2. This CDR3 is built from 19 residues. Germline CDR1 SGHTA, CDR2 FQGNSA. The trim removed 5 bases at V and 5 bases at J, leaving 16 bases unmatched. The CDR3 DNA reads as TGTGCCAGCAGCGGGGGCGAGGGACTAGCGGGGGAGCCTGGGGAGACCCAGTACTTC. This codes for CASSGGEGLAGEPGETQYF. Full variable domain (missing parts from reference TRBV7-2 and TRBJ2-5): GAGVSQSPSNKVTEKGKDVELRCDPISGHTALYWYRQSLGQGLEFLIYFQGNSAPDKSGLPSDRFSAERTGGSVSTLTIQRTQQEDSAVYLCASSGGEGLAGEPGETQYFGPGTRLLVL.

Concerning this clonotype itself: A much larger clone differs from this one at a single base, so this may be a read error. This sequence joins TRBV7-6 and TRBJ2-7, with 7 bases identical to TRBD2. CDR1 is SGHVS, CDR2 FNYEAQ, per germline. The ends lost 3 bases at V and 2 bases at J; junction bases unmatched: 1. This CDR3 has 13 residues. This CDR3 is CASSFREAYEQYV. CDR3 nucleotides: TGTGCCAGCAGCTTCCGGGAGGCCTACGAGCAGTACGTC.

The chain employs TRBV5-3 and TRBJ1-6; D uncertain. Being an ORF, TRBV5-3 has a function that is uncertain. Trimming removed 8 bases at V and 10 bases at J, with 10 bases between. There are 11 residues in the CDR3. The CDR3: CASSLRSPLHF. For the CDR3, the DNA is TGTGCCAGCAGCCTGCGCTCACCCCTCCACTTT.